This T cell receptor (beta chain) appears in the sequencing data of a study of cytomegalovirus exposure and HLA in healthy donors. Vbeta (60) and Jbeta (13) primers were used in the PCR. Data came from immunoSEQ multiplex PCR; TCRdb stores just in-frame clones and leaves some out. The sample lists 130,000 to 150,000 clones, 80% occurring once. As to this clone: What it binds is unknown.

The CDR3 loop spans 18 amino acids. Germline V CDR1 and CDR2: LNHDA, SQIVND (reference sequence). The V and J ends lost 5 bases and 0 bases, in that order; junction bases with no gene match: 8. Regarding the study as a whole: With later analysis, a missense DCLRE1C variant became linked to TCR beta V- and J-gene trimming. Cytomegalovirus-associated TCR beta chains were listed, numbering roughly 150. Per a prior analysis, the majority of TCR beta V segments were productive roughly 90% or roughly 30% of the time.

Sequencing was done on a sample of PBMCs. This receptor was identified in a middle-aged man in good health and CMV-seronegative. The rearrangement uses TRBV19 and TRBJ2-2; the match to TRBD2 covers 11 bases. The CDR3 coding sequence is TGTGCCAGTAGTGCTATGCTAGCGGGGGGTGCGAACACCGGGGAGCTGTTTTTT. Translating it yields CASSAMLAGGANTGELFF.